The clone carrying this TCR beta chain showed up many times. What it binds is not known. The data derive from a study of post-analysis software for immune sequencing data. Study summary: The cohort encompassed relapsing-remitting, secondary progressive and progressive-relapsing multiple sclerosis disease courses. General study points: Five TRBV segments appeared more often in patients than in controls, and TRBV5-6, TRBV5-1 and TRBV20-1 were among these.

Trimming took off 6 bases at V and 4 bases at J, with 10 bases between the two ends. This CDR3 comprises 13 residues. Unique molecular identifiers were present in the TCR beta cDNA libraries. Some 500,000 cDNA molecules were recovered from an input of about 0.85 to 11 million T cells. TCRdb recomputed calls from the PCR reads with MiXCR, one row per CDR3 protein. The sample lists a few hundred thousand distinct CDR3 sequences; approximately 34% were seen once. This chain links TRBV12-3 or TRBV12-4 with TRBJ2-1; TRBD1 might be the D (6 bases). The sequence came from a girl aged 2 to 17 with multiple sclerosis. The specimen sequenced was blood. CDR3 DNA: TGTGCCAGCAGCCGGACAGAGTACAATGAGCAGTTCTTC. It is translated as CASSRTEYNEQFF.